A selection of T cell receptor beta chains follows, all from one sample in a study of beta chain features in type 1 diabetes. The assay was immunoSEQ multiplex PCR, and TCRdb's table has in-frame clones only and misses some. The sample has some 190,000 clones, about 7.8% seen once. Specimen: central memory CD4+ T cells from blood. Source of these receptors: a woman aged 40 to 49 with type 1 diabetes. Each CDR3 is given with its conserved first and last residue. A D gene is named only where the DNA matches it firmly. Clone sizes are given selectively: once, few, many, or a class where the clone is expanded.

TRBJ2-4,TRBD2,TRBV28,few,TGTGCCAGCAGTCCAAATTCCGGGACTAGCGGGAGAGCTATTCAGTACTTC,CASSPNSGTSGRAIQYF
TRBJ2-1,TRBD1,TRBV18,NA,TGTGCCAGCTCACCAACTTTCGGACAGGACGATGAGCAGTTCTTC,CASSPTFGQDDEQFF
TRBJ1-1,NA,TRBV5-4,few,TGTGCCAGCAGCTTGTGGAGGGCGGGAGGAGCTTTCTTT,CASSLWRAGGAFF
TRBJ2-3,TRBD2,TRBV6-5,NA,TGTGCCAGCAGCGATACTCTAGCGGGCACAGATACGCAGTATTTT,CASSDTLAGTDTQYF
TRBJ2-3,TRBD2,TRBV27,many,TGTGCCAGCAGCTTCGCAGCGACTAGCGGGGGCGAGGGTACGCAGTATTTT,CASSFAATSGGEGTQYF
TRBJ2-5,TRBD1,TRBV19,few,TGTGCCAGTAGTATCGGACAGGGGACAGAGACCCAGTACTTC,CASSIGQGTETQYF
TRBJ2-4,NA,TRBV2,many,TGTGCCAGCAGTGAAGCGCTTCAGGCAAACATTCAGTACTTC,CASSEALQANIQYF
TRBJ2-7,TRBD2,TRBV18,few,TGTGCCACCGCCGCTAGCGGGAAAACCTACGAGCAGTACTTC,CATAASGKTYEQYF
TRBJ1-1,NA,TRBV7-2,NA,TGTGCCAGCAGCTTCCGGGACACTGAAGCTTTCTTT,CASSFRDTEAFF
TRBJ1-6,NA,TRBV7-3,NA,TGTGCCAGCAGCTTTGGGGAGGGTTCACCCCTCCACTTT,CASSFGEGSPLHF
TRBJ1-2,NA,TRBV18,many,TGTGCCAGCTCACTGGACAGAGGGAACTATGGCTACACCTTC,CASSLDRGNYGYTF
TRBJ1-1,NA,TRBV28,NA,TGTGCCAGCACCAAGCCCCCACTGAACACTGAAGCTTTCTTT,CASTKPPLNTEAFF
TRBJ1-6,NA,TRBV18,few,TGTGCCAGCTCACCAGGGGCAGGGGACTCACCCCTCCACTTT,CASSPGAGDSPLHF
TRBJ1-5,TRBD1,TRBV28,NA,TGTGCCAGCAGTTTTGGGACAGGGGGCGCGAGCAATCAGCCCCAGCATTTT,CASSFGTGGASNQPQHF
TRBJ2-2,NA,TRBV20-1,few,TGCAGTGCGCAGGAGGCCGGGGAGCTGTTTTTT,CSAQEAGELFF
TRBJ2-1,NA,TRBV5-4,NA,TGTGCCAGCAGCTCCCAGGGATTAGGCGGGGATGAGCAGTTCTTC,CASSSQGLGGDEQFF
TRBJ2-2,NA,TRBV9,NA,TGTGCCAGCAGCGTAGGGCAAGTTCCCGGGGAGCTGTTTTTT,CASSVGQVPGELFF
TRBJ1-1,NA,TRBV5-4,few,TGTGCCAGCAACACCAGGGCTTTCTTT,CASNTRAFF
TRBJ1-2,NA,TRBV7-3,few,TGTGCCAGCAGCTCAGGACCGGGGGTGTATGGCTACACCTTC,CASSSGPGVYGYTF
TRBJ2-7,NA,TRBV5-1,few,TGCGCCAGCAGCTTGGCGGTTGATTCCTACGAGCAGTACTTC,CASSLAVDSYEQYF
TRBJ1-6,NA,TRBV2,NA,TGTGCCAGCAACCTACAGGCCGCTTATAATTCACCCCTCCACTTT,CASNLQAAYNSPLHF
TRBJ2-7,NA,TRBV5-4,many,TGTGCCAGCAGCTTGTCGCCGGGAGTCTCCTACGAGCAGTACTTC,CASSLSPGVSYEQYF
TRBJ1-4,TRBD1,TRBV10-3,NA,TGTGCCATCAGGCCGGGGACAGGGGACGGGGAAAAACTGTTTTTT,CAIRPGTGDGEKLFF
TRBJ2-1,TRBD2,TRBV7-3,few,TGTGCCAGCAGCCTACAGCGGGGGGGCCGGCATGAGCAGTTCTTC,CASSLQRGGRHEQFF
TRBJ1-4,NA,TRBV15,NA,TGTGCCACCAGCAGTACTCCAACAGGCAATGAAAAACTGTTTTTT,CATSSTPTGNEKLFF
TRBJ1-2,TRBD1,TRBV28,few,TGTGCCAGCAGTTCACCGGGACAGGGAGAAAACTATGGCTACACCTTC,CASSSPGQGENYGYTF
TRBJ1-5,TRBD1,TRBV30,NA,TGTGCCTGGAGTGTGTCGCGACCCAGGGGGCGCGAGCAGCCCCAGCATTTT,CAWSVSRPRGREQPQHF
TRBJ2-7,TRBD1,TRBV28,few,TGTGCCAGCACCCCAAATGACAGGGTCAAGGACGAGCAGTACTTC,CASTPNDRVKDEQYF
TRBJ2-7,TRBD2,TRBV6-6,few,TGTGCCAGCAGGGGGGAGGGCTCCCACGAGCAGTACTTC,CASRGEGSHEQYF